The TCR beta chain described here comes from a study of TIL therapy for anti-PD-1-resistant metastatic lung cancer. General study findings and limits: Compared with baseline intratumoral T cells, expanded TIL cultures were more clonal and less diverse (approximately 6% vs 31%).

The CDR3 runs 14 residues. Looked up from germline, CDR1 is SGHNT and CDR2 is YENEEA. The sample's time point: pre-treatment sample, taken before nivolumab and TIL therapy. The tumor samples were excised metastases, mostly pleural nodules or supraclavicular lymph nodes. Tumor harvest preceded PD-1/PD-L1 blockade, followed by nivolumab treatment. The libraries were made with immunoSEQ v3. Libraries were sequenced to around 2 million read pairs (survey) or about 5-6 million (deep). Here immunoSEQ multiplex PCR was the method, and the copy in TCRdb shows in-frame clones only, minus some. The sample contains 9,000 to 9,500 clones, 76% of which appear only once. This clone showed up just once. What it binds is unknown.

V usage is TRBV11-3 and J usage is TRBJ2-5; D tentatively fits TRBD1 or TRBD2 (5 bases each). The closer fit of TRBJ2-7 to the DNA end suggests the J call may be wrong. The sample consisted of tumor tissue, taken at baseline. This TCR was sampled from a person aged 30 to 80 with non-small cell lung cancer. Here the CDR3 reads CASSLRDGTYEQYF. CDR3 nucleotide sequence: TGTGCCAGCAGCCTAAGGGACGGTACCTACGAGCAGTACTTC.